Reported below is one TCR beta chain. The source of the sample is a study of blood T cell repertoires in COVID-19. The CDR3 loop spans 16 amino acids. Germline V gene sequence: CDR1 MNHEY, CDR2 SVGAGI. V dropped 1 base and J dropped 0 bases, with 9 bases sitting between them. Produced via immunoSEQ multiplex PCR; TCRdb's table is partial and in-frame only. The sample contains about 180,000 clones, about 82% of which appear only once. Material: PBMCs or T cells enriched from blood (not recorded which). The sequence was obtained from a woman in her twenties or thirties who had recovered from COVID-19. V usage is TRBV6-5 and J usage is TRBJ1-4; D is undetermined. This CDR3 is CASSYFPTATNEKLFF. For the CDR3, the DNA is TGTGCCAGCAGTTACTTCCCCACAGCAACTAATGAAAAACTGTTTTTT.